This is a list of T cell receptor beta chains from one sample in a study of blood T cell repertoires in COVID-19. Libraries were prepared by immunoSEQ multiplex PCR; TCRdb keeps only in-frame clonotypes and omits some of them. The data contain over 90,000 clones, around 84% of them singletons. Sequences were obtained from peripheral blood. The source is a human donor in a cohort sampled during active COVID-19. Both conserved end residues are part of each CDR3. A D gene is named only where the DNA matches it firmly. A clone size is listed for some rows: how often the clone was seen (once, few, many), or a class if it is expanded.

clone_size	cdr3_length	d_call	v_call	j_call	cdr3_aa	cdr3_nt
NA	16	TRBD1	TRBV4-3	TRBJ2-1	CASSLRPGQVYNEQFF	TGCGCCAGCAGCCTGAGGCCGGGACAGGTGTACAATGAGCAGTTCTTC
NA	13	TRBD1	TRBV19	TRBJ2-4	CASSTDRENIQYF	TGTGCCAGTAGTACGGACAGGGAAAACATTCAGTACTTC
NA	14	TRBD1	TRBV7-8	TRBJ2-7	CASSQAQGAYEQYF	TGTGCCAGCAGCCAAGCCCAGGGGGCATACGAGCAGTACTTC
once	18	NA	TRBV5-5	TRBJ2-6	CASSLDWGTIGGANVLTF	TGTGCCAGCAGCTTGGACTGGGGGACAATTGGTGGGGCCAACGTCCTGACTTTC
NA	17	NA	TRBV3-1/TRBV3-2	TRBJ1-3	CASSQRSTGFKTNTIYF	TGTGCCAGCAGCCAACGCTCTACAGGGTTTAAAACAAACACCATATATTTT
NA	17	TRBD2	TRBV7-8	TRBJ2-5	CASSLGAPSGGTETQYF	TGTGCCAGCAGCTTAGGGGCTCCTAGCGGGGGAACGGAGACCCAGTACTTC
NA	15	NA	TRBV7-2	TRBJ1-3	CASSLVTGTGNTIYF	TGTGCCAGCAGCTTGGTCACAGGGACCGGAAACACCATATATTTT
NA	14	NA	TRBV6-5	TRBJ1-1	CASSYSSGVTEAFF	TGTGCCAGCAGTTACTCGTCAGGGGTCACTGAAGCTTTCTTT
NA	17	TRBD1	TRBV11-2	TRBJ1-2	CASSLVRGTGVDYGYTF	TGTGCCAGCAGCTTAGTTAGGGGGACAGGGGTGGACTATGGCTACACCTTC
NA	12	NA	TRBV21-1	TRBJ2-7	CASRQGFHEQYF	TGTGCCAGTCGACAGGGGTTCCACGAGCAGTACTTC
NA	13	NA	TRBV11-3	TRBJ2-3	CASSGQLTDTQYF	TGTGCCAGCAGCGGACAGCTCACAGATACGCAGTATTTT
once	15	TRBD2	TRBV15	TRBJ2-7	CATSKSGVSSYEQYF	TGTGCCACCAGCAAAAGCGGGGTTAGCTCCTACGAGCAGTACTTC